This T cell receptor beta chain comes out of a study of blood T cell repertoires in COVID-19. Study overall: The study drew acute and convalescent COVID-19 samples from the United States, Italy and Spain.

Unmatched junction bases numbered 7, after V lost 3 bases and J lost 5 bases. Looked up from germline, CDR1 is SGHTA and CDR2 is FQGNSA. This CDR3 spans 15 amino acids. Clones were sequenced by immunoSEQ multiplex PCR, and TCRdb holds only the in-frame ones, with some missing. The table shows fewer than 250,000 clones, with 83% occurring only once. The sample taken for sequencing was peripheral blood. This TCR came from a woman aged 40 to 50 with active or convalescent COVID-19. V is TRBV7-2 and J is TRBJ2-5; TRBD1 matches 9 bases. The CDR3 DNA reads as TGTGCCAGCAGCTTGGCCGGGACAGGGAGGGAGACCCAGTACTTC. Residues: CASSLAGTGRETQYF.